These 4 T cell receptor beta chains were all obtained from the same sample, sequenced in a study of blood T cell repertoires in COVID-19. Clones were sequenced by immunoSEQ multiplex PCR, and TCRdb holds only the in-frame ones, with some missing. The sample lists around 250,000 clones, approximately 90% occurring once. Material for sequencing was PBMCs or T cells enriched from blood (not recorded which). Every receptor here comes from a man over 45 who had been exposed to COVID-19.

The rearrangement links TRBV5-1 to TRBJ2-7; perhaps TRBD1 as D (5 bases). This CDR3 spans 15 amino acids. The ends were cut back, 0 bases at V and 0 bases at J, with 10 bases in the middle. From germline, CDR1 is SGHRS and CDR2 YFSETQ. The CDR3: CASSLAGSSSYEQYF. The CDR3 DNA follows: TGCGCCAGCAGCTTGGCAGGGTCCAGCTCCTACGAGCAGTACTTC.

The chain is built from TRBV28 and TRBJ2-1; the D gene is possibly TRBD2 (5 bases). In germline, CDR1 is MDHEN, CDR2 SYDVKM. The CDR3 runs to 14 residues. Trimming took off 2 bases at V and 6 bases at J, with 11 bases between the two ends. The chain's CDR3 is CASSLRGRVNEQFF. In DNA form, the CDR3 reads TGTGCCAGCAGTTTACGGGGAAGGGTCAATGAGCAGTTCTTC.

The V gene is TRBV9, the J gene TRBJ2-5; D is possibly TRBD2 (6 bases). The germline CDR1 and CDR2 sequences are SGDLS and YYNGEE. The V and J ends lost 4 bases and 4 bases respectively, with 17 bases between them. The CDR3 has 15 residues. CDR3 nucleotide sequence: TGTGCCAGCAGCACCTCTCTCCTGGGGGGAGAGACCCAGTACTTC. Amino acid sequence: CASSTSLLGGETQYF.

The rearrangement uses TRBV5-6 and TRBJ1-2; D is unresolved. This CDR3 contains 15 residues. Trimming took off 3 bases at V and 7 bases at J, with 19 bases between the two ends. Germline-derived CDR1 and CDR2 are SGHDT and YYEEEE. The CDR3 sequence: CASSSLPGLRGGYTF. DNA for the CDR3: TGTGCCAGCAGCTCGTTACCGGGCCTGCGGGGTGGCTACACCTTC. Variable domain in full (rest from reference TRBV5-6 and TRBJ1-2): DAGVTQSPTHLIKTRGQQVTLRCSPKSGHDTVSWYQQALGQGPQFIFQYYEEEERQRGNFPDRFSGHQFPNYSSELNVNALLLGDSALYLCASSSLPGLRGGYTFGSGTRLTVV.